Listed below are T cell receptor beta chains from one sample, sequenced in a study of shared clonotypes between healthy human individuals. Only in-frame clones appear in the TCRdb table, and some are missing; sequencing was by immunoSEQ multiplex PCR. Of 2 million to 3 million clones in the sample, approximately 93% were seen once. The specimen was naive CD4+ T cells from PBMCs. The receptor set was obtained from a man between 18 and 29 years old in good health. Some clones in this sample may be carry-over from other donors' samples. The CDR3 runs from the conserved cysteine through the conserved F or W. Fields, in order: clone size, D gene, V gene, J gene, CDR3 DNA, CDR3 protein. The D gene is left open where the match is weak. Expanded clones are given a class, and other clones once, few, many or no size at all.

>.|.|TRBV5-1|TRBJ1-3
TGCGCCAGCAGCCAGCAGGGAGACGGAAACACCATATATTTT
CASSQQGDGNTIYF
>.|TRBD1|TRBV19|TRBJ1-4
TGTGCCAGCCGGGACAGGGGGCTACCAGATGAAAAACTGTTTTTT
CASRDRGLPDEKLFF
>.|.|TRBV5-1|TRBJ2-5
TGCGCCAGCGGCTGGCAAGAGACCCAGTACTTC
CASGWQETQYF
>.|.|TRBV28|TRBJ2-7
TGTGCCAGCAGTTTATCTCTGTTCTTCTACGAGCAGTACTTC
CASSLSLFFYEQYF
>.|.|TRBV15|TRBJ1-2
TGTGCCACCAGCAGAGATATAGATTATGGCTACACCTTC
CATSRDIDYGYTF
>.|.|TRBV5-5|TRBJ1-5
TGTGCCAGCAGCTTGGACGGGGGCGTGGGTCAGCCCCAGCATTTT
CASSLDGGVGQPQHF
>.|TRBD1|TRBV2|TRBJ1-2
TGTGCCAGCAGCCTGGGACAGGGGGGCTATGGCTACACCTTC
CASSLGQGGYGYTF
>.|TRBD1|TRBV4-1|TRBJ1-1
TGCGCCAGCAGCCACCCACAGGGGGCGAACACTGAAGCTTTCTTT
CASSHPQGANTEAFF
>.|TRBD1|TRBV5-4|TRBJ2-2
TGTGCCGGGTCAAACCGGGACAGGGGTAATGGCGGGGAGCTGTTTTTT
CAGSNRDRGNGGELFF
>.|TRBD1|TRBV18|TRBJ2-7
TGTGCCAGCTCGGTCGGACCACGACAGGGGGGGAACTACGAGCAGTACTTC
CASSVGPRQGGNYEQYF
>.|TRBD2|TRBV5-8|TRBJ2-1
TGTGCCAGCCGCCGACGCGGGAGGTCCTACAATGAGCAGTTCTTC
CASRRRGRSYNEQFF
>.|.|TRBV2|TRBJ1-3
TGTGCCAGCAGTGAAGCGCGGGACACCATATATTTT
CASSEARDTIYF
>.|TRBD2|TRBV9|TRBJ2-5
TGTGCCAGCAGCGTAGGCGCGGCTAGCGGGAACCAAGAGACCCAGTACTTC
CASSVGAASGNQETQYF
>.|TRBD1|TRBV9|TRBJ1-2
TGTGCCAGCAGCGGCCGGGGACAGGGGGGCTATGGCTACACCTTC
CASSGRGQGGYGYTF
>once|.|TRBV15|TRBJ1-5
TGTGCCACCAGCAGAGAGCAGGGCGGCAATCAGCCCCAGCATTTT
CATSREQGGNQPQHF
>once|.|TRBV28|TRBJ2-7
TGTGCCAGCAGTTCCCAAAGATTTGCAATCTCCTACGAGCAGTACTTC
CASSSQRFAISYEQYF
>once|.|TRBV5-1|TRBJ2-1
TGCGCCAGCAGCTTGGGAGGGCCAGATGAGCAGTTCTTC
CASSLGGPDEQFF
>.|TRBD2|TRBV28|TRBJ2-1
TGTGCCAGCAGGAGATCTAGCGGGAGGGCCTACAATGAGCAGTTCTTC
CASRRSSGRAYNEQFF
>.|TRBD2|TRBV11-1|TRBJ2-7
TGTGCCAGCACCCTCCTAGCGGGGTTCTCCTACGAGCAGTACTTC
CASTLLAGFSYEQYF
>.|TRBD2|TRBV7-2|TRBJ2-1
TGTGCCAGCAGCTTAGCGAAGGACGCTAGCGGGGTACAAGCCTACAATGAGCAGTTCTTC
CASSLAKDASGVQAYNEQFF
>.|.|TRBV4-1|TRBJ2-5
TGCGCCAGCAGCCAAGATCGGGGAGAGTACCAAGAGACCCAGTACTTC
CASSQDRGEYQETQYF
>.|.|TRBV9|TRBJ2-7
TGTGCCAGCAGCGTAGGACTTACGCGCGACGAGCAGTACTTC
CASSVGLTRDEQYF
>.|TRBD2|TRBV14|TRBJ2-7
TGTGCCAGCAGCCAAGACCGCGGGAGGGGATACGAGCAGTACTTC
CASSQDRGRGYEQYF
>once|.|TRBV19|TRBJ1-5
TGTGCCAGTAGTAGGACATATAGCAATCAGCCCCAGCATTTT
CASSRTYSNQPQHF
>.|.|TRBV9|TRBJ1-1
TGTGCCAGCAGCGTAGCTGACAGGTACACTGAAGCTTTCTTT
CASSVADRYTEAFF
>.|.|TRBV5-4|TRBJ1-2
TGTGCCAGCAGCTACGACACCAACTATGGCTACACCTTC
CASSYDTNYGYTF
>.|.|TRBV10-1|TRBJ2-5
TGCGCCAGCAGTGAGACCTACCCGGGCTTGGGGGAGACCCAGTACTTC
CASSETYPGLGETQYF
>.|.|TRBV6-5|TRBJ2-7
TGTGCCAGCCGGGATCGGGGCGGATATTACGAGCAGTACTTC
CASRDRGGYYEQYF
>.|TRBD2|TRBV10-3|TRBJ2-5
TGTGCCATCTGTCCCAGCGGGAGGGCCGGAGAGACCCAGTACTTC
CAICPSGRAGETQYF
>few|TRBD1|TRBV5-1|TRBJ1-1
TGCGCCAGCCGGGACAGGGTTAACACTGAAGCTTTCTTT
CASRDRVNTEAFF
>.|.|TRBV11-2|TRBJ2-1
TGTGCCAGCAGCTTAGGCAGCGTGGCCTACAATGAGCAGTTCTTC
CASSLGSVAYNEQFF
>.|.|TRBV4-2|TRBJ1-2
TGTGCCAGCAGCCCTACAAACCAGGGATTTAACTATGGCTACACCTTC
CASSPTNQGFNYGYTF
>.|.|TRBV27|TRBJ2-7
TGTGCCAGCAGTTTAACTAGGGCCGAGCAGTACTTC
CASSLTRAEQYF
>.|.|TRBV7-9|TRBJ1-1
TGTGCCAGCAGCTTAGGCCTTGGGGGGAGCACTGAAGCTTTCTTT
CASSLGLGGSTEAFF
>once|TRBD2|TRBV25-1|TRBJ2-3
TGTGCCAGCAGTGAATTGCGCGGGAGGATGACTAGCACAGATACGCAGTATTTT
CASSELRGRMTSTDTQYF
>.|.|TRBV29-1|TRBJ1-4
TGCAGCGTTGGGGACGGTGCAACTAATGAAAAACTGTTTTTT
CSVGDGATNEKLFF
>.|TRBD2|TRBV6-1|TRBJ2-1
TGTGCCAGCAGTGGGGGACTAGCTCTATGGTTCTTC
CASSGGLALWFF
>.|TRBD2|TRBV7-3|TRBJ2-1
TGTGCCAGCAGCCCCCAAGGTAGCGGGACCGTGAATGAGCAGTTCTTC
CASSPQGSGTVNEQFF
>.|.|TRBV5-1|TRBJ2-1
TGCGCCAGCAGCCCCCATGCCAGCGGGCACAATGAGCAGTTCTTC
CASSPHASGHNEQFF
>.|.|TRBV7-9|TRBJ1-1
TGTGCCAGCAGCTTAATAGGGGGACCCGAAGCTTTCTTT
CASSLIGGPEAFF
>.|.|TRBV28|TRBJ1-4
TGTGCCAGCAGTTCGCGGTCTACTAATGAAAAACTGTTTTTT
CASSSRSTNEKLFF
>.|.|TRBV7-9|TRBJ1-1
TGTGCCAGCAGCTTCCCGGCGGGCACTGAAGCTTTCTTT
CASSFPAGTEAFF
>once|.|TRBV28|TRBJ1-1
TGTGTAATTGGAGGGAGAGGCACTGAAGCTTTCTTT
CVIGGRGTEAFF
>.|TRBD2|TRBV28|TRBJ2-7
TGTGCCAGCAGCCTTGCGGGGTCGAGACCGGGACTAGCGGGAGGACGCCCCTACGAGCAGTACTTC
CASSLAGSRPGLAGGRPYEQYF
>.|TRBD2|TRBV4-1|TRBJ2-1
TGCGCCAGCAGCCAAGCGGTCAGCGGGAGGACCTATGAGCAGTTCTTC
CASSQAVSGRTYEQFF
>.|TRBD2|TRBV6-8|TRBJ2-1
TGTGCCAGCAGTTTGGCTACTAGCGGGAGTAGGCACAATGAGCAGTTCTTC
CASSLATSGSRHNEQFF
>.|.|TRBV6-1|TRBJ1-1
TGTGCCAGCAACGACCCTGAAGCTTTCTTT
CASNDPEAFF
>.|TRBD2|TRBV7-2|TRBJ2-2
TGTGCCAGCAGCTTAATTAGCGGGAGTGGCACCGGGGAGCTGTTTTTT
CASSLISGSGTGELFF
>.|.|TRBV5-1|TRBJ2-3
TGCGCCAGCAGCTTGTCGGTTAGCACAGATACGCAGTATTTT
CASSLSVSTDTQYF
>.|TRBD1|TRBV5-1|TRBJ2-7
TGCGCCAGCAGCGTCGGGACAGCTGCCCGGAACGAGCAGTACTTC
CASSVGTAARNEQYF
>once|.|TRBV5-1|TRBJ2-1
TGCGCCAGTAAGACGCAGGGGACCTACAATGAGCAGTTCTTC
CASKTQGTYNEQFF
>.|.|TRBV5-1|TRBJ2-7
TGCGCCAGCAGCCCCACAGCGGGCCTGGAGGAGCAGTACTTC
CASSPTAGLEEQYF
>.|.|TRBV6-6|TRBJ1-2
TGTGCCAGCAGTTACCGGGCGGAAAATAACTATGGCTACACCTTC
CASSYRAENNYGYTF
>.|.|TRBV4-3|TRBJ2-1
TGCGCCAGCAGCCGGGTATTCGGGGGAGCGGATGAGCAGTTCTTC
CASSRVFGGADEQFF
>.|.|TRBV28|TRBJ2-7
TGTGCCAGCAGCCCTCCGCGAATGTGGGTCTCCTACGAGCAGTACTTC
CASSPPRMWVSYEQYF